This record looks at one T cell receptor (beta chain) sequence and its context. Its antigen is unknown. PCR amplification relied on 60 Vbeta primers (plus 13 Jbeta primers). Sequencing was performed with immunoSEQ multiplex PCR; in TCRdb, only in-frame clones are kept and a portion is missing. The sample has roughly 220,000 clones; about two thirds are singletons. At the time of sampling, donors were nominally healthy, though unrecorded immune exposures were likely. This sample stems from a study of cytomegalovirus exposure and HLA in healthy donors. Turning to the study itself: Counted in an early data release were about 85 million unique TCRs from HLA-typed donors. Whole-study findings and limits: A few V segments could not be told apart, such as TRBV6-2 and TRBV6-3, and were left out.

Per the germline V gene, CDR1 is MGHRA and CDR2 is YSYEKL. The length of the CDR3 is 14 residues. The V end was cut by 0 bases, the J end by 10 bases, with 15 bases between. V usage is TRBV4-1 and J usage is TRBJ1-1; D is uncertain. The sample was PBMCs. The receptor comes from a man aged 35 to 55 in good health and CMV-seropositive. CDR3 in amino acids: CASSQEGAVRGAFF. CDR3 DNA sequence: TGCGCCAGCAGCCAAGAAGGTGCTGTACGCGGAGCTTTCTTT.